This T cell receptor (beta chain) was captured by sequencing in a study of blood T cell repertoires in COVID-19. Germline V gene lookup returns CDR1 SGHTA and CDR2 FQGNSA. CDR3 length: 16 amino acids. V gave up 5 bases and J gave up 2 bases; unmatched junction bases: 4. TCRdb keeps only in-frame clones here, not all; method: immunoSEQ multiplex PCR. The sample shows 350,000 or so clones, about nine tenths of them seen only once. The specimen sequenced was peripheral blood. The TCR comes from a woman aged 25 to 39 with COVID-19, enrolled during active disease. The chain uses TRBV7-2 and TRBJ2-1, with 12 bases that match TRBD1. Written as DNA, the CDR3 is TGTGCCAGCAGCCGGGGGACAGGGGGCGCCTACAATGAGCAGTTCTTC. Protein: CASSRGTGGAYNEQFF.